This T cell receptor beta chain was obtained from a study of cytomegalovirus exposure and HLA in healthy donors. Study summary: A previous analysis identified approximately 110 million unique TCR beta sequences derived from around 200 million T cells. Study-level findings and limits: Presence/absence analyses assumed roughly uniform sequencing depth across donors, which may not hold.

V was shortened by 2 bases and J by 7 bases, with 12 bases between the two germline ends. This CDR3 is 13 amino acids long. Germline assignment: CDR1 SGHVS and CDR2 FQNEAQ. Primers for the PCR totalled 60 Vbeta and 13 Jbeta. Measured with immunoSEQ multiplex PCR; TCRdb has only the in-frame clones, and not every one. The sample lists hundreds of thousands of clones, 80% to 90% occurring once. Details on this clone: No antigen is known for it.

V is TRBV7-8 and J is TRBJ2-7; D gene ambiguous. The sequenced material came from PBMCs. The receptor was derived from a woman aged 18-29 years in good health and CMV-seronegative. The CDR3 DNA follows: TGTGCCAGCAGCTTACCCGAGGCCCGAGAGCAGTACTTC. As protein: CASSLPEAREQYF.